This TCR beta chain is from a study of spatial heterogeneity in lung cancer. The time point here: sample taken at primary tumor resection. Whole RNA from tumor, nontumor lung or frozen PBMC was sequenced unsorted. The CDR3 has 12 amino acids. V was cut by 5 bases and J by 4 bases, with 9 bases left in between. Germline assignment: CDR1 SQVTM and CDR2 ANQGSEA. Study-level points and caveats: The study found ubiquitous expanded tumor TCRs in blood more at resection than follow-up.

A unique molecular identifier was attached to every TCR cDNA molecule. A single record per CDR3 protein comes from TCRdb applying MiXCR to the 5' RACE reads. The data show about 90,000 distinct CDR3 sequences, under 9% seen once. As to this clonotype: The antigen is unknown.

The V gene is TRBV29-1, the J gene TRBJ2-1; D unclear. The TCR was taken from a male donor with early-stage non-small cell lung cancer. The sample here was PBMCs, taken at surgery. Here the CDR3 reads CSVPQSYNEQFF. In DNA, the CDR3 is TGCAGCGTTCCGCAGAGTTACAATGAGCAGTTCTTC.